This TCR beta chain is drawn from a study of identical twins. Germline assignment: CDR1 SGHVT and CDR2 SQSDAQ. This CDR3 is built from 16 residues. V lost 1 base, J lost 3 bases, and 9 bases stayed unmatched. This clonotype was found a few times. Each donor (without exception) was a healthy Caucasian. TCRdb re-analysed the 5' RACE reads in MiXCR, keeping a single row per CDR3 protein. There are about 900,000 distinct CDR3 sequences in the sample; 10% to 15% occur only once, and about 1.5% lies in the top ten. These data were likewise used in another study, on yellow fever vaccine responses in identical twins.

Sequenced input: PBMCs. This chain uses TRBV7-4 with TRBJ2-7, with 7 nucleotides matching TRBD1. This clonotype was obtained from a woman aged 18-29 years in good health. The CDR3 is CASSLEGQRKFYEQYF. DNA of the CDR3: TGTGCCAGCAGCTTAGAGGGACAGCGAAAATTCTACGAGCAGTACTTC.